A single sample is the source of the 15 T cell receptor beta chains below, sequenced in a study of high-grade serous ovarian cancer treatment subgroups. Tumor samples were obtained before definitive surgery or chemotherapy. Some clones are missing from TCRdb's copy, which holds only in-frame ones; the method was immunoSEQ multiplex PCR. The table records just over 35,000 clones, around three quarters of them present only once. The material sequenced was tumor tissue. The receptors here all came from a human donor with high-grade serous ovarian cancer.

V is TRBV7-2 and J is TRBJ2-2, with 7 bases fitting TRBD2. V lost 3 bases and J lost 3; bases outside the gene matches: 4. CDR3 size: 15 residues. Germline CDR1 is SGHTA and CDR2 is FQGNSA. CDR3 residues: CASSLTSSDTGELFF. In DNA form, the CDR3 reads TGTGCCAGCAGCTTGACTAGCTCGGACACCGGGGAGCTGTTTTTT.

The chain is built from TRBV19 and TRBJ1-1, with D unresolved. V was cut by 6 bases and J by 13 bases, with 21 bases left in between. Germline-derived CDR1 and CDR2 are LNHDA and SQIVND (reference sequence). CDR3 length: 13 residues. The CDR3 DNA reads TGTGCCAGTAGCATTAGGGCGGGAGAGGAGGTTTTCTTT. Its protein product is CASSIRAGEEVFF.

This clone was counted between two and nine times. This chain links TRBV20-1 with TRBJ1-2, with D unclear. Germline CDR1 DFQATT, CDR2 SNEGSKA (reference sequence). The V end was cut by 1 base, the J end by 6 bases, with 6 bases between. The CDR3 runs to 11 residues. The CDR3 bases are TGCAGTGCTAGAGGGCTGGATGGCTACACCTTC. This encodes CSARGLDGYTF.

This clone has just one count. The V and J genes are TRBV18 and TRBJ2-7; tentatively, D is TRBD1 (7 bases). Trimming cost V 2 bases and J 5 bases, with 19 bases left between them. CDR1 KGHSH and CDR2 LQKENI come from the germline V gene. CDR3 length: 16 amino acids. The CDR3 bases are TGTGCCAGCTCACCATTTCTGGGGCAGGGGGGCCACGAGCAGTACTTC. It encodes CASSPFLGQGGHEQYF.

This chain joins TRBV2 and TRBJ2-3; 8 bases are shared with TRBD2. Germline trimming cut 6 bases from V and 7 bases from J; bases unmatched to any gene: 3. Per the germline V gene, CDR1 is SNHLY and CDR2 is FYNNEI. This CDR3 comprises 12 residues. The DNA for the CDR3 is TGTGCCAGCAGGGGACTAGTACATACGCAGTATTTT. Its protein is CASRGLVHTQYF.

The V and J genes are TRBV6-5 and TRBJ2-7; D remains unclear. The CDR3 contains 11 residues. Germline CDR1 is MNHEY and CDR2 is SVGAGI. Between the trimmed V and J ends, which lost 5 bases and 4 bases, there was a span of 6 bases. The CDR3, as DNA: TGTGCCAGCAGTGAAGGGTACGAGCAGTACTTC. Its translation is CASSEGYEQYF.

The gene calls are TRBV7-9 and TRBJ1-3; D is ambiguous. CDR3 length equals 14 residues. The germline gives CDR1 SEHNR, CDR2 FQNEAQ (reference sequence). The V end lost 8 bases, the J end lost 4 bases, and 15 bases lay between the germline ends. The CDR3: CASQYRRWGNTIYF. In DNA form, the CDR3 reads TGTGCCAGCCAATACCGACGGTGGGGAAACACCATATATTTT.

J is TRBJ2-4 and V is TRBV7-3; D tentatively reads TRBD1 or TRBD2 (5 bases each). V lost 5 bases to trimming and J lost 5 bases, with 13 bases between them. CDR3 size: 14 residues. Germline loops: CDR1 SGHTA, CDR2 FQGTGA. The CDR3 DNA reads TGTGCCAGCAGCCTAGCCCCGGGACAAAACATTCAGTACTTC. This sequence encodes CASSLAPGQNIQYF.

This clone has more than one count but fewer than ten. DNA for the CDR3: TGTGCCAGCAGCCCCCGACTAGCGGGGTACAATGAGCAGTTCTTC. It is translated as CASSPRLAGYNEQFF. The genes are TRBV11-2 and TRBJ2-1, with TRBD2 matching 11 bases. Germline V lookup: CDR1 SGHAT, CDR2 FQNNGV. V was pared by 5 bases and J by 4 bases, with 4 bases of the junction left unmatched. This CDR3 has 15 amino acids.

This chain connects TRBV6-5 to TRBJ2-5; tentative D call: TRBD1 (5 bases). The germline V and J ends were trimmed by 8 bases and 1 base, with 14 bases remaining between them. The CDR3 has 14 residues. CDR1 MNHEY and CDR2 SVGAGI come from the germline V gene. CDR3 loop: CASRPRQLQETQYF. In DNA form, the CDR3 reads TGTGCCAGCCGACCGAGACAGCTCCAAGAGACCCAGTACTTC.

This chain connects TRBV5-1 to TRBJ1-1; D is ambiguous. Trimming left V 0 bases short and J 1 base short, with 25 bases between. Germline lookup yields CDR1 SGHRS and CDR2 YFSETQ. The CDR3 contains 20 residues. The CDR3, as DNA: TGCGCCAGCAGCTTGGAGTCGGTGGTAAGGTACGACATACGGAACACTGAAGCTTTCTTT. Protein sequence: CASSLESVVRYDIRNTEAFF.

The genes are TRBV18 and TRBJ2-7; 8 bases fit TRBD2. The J segment lost 5 bases and the V segment lost 5 bases, leaving 14 bases of the junction unmatched. This CDR3 spans 16 amino acids. The germline gives CDR1 KGHSH, CDR2 LQKENI. The DNA for the CDR3 is TGTGCCAGCTCATCCCGCTCCCGGGAGGGCCACAACGAGCAGTACTTC. It codes for CASSSRSREGHNEQYF. The variable domain in full, completed from reference TRBV18 and TRBJ2-7, reads NAGVMQNPRHLVRRRGQEARLRCSPMKGHSHVYWYRQLPEEGLKFMVYLQKENIIDESGMPKERFSAEFPKEGPSILRIQQVVRGDSAAYFCASSSRSREGHNEQYFGPGTRLTVT.

The chain links TRBV6-1 to TRBJ1-5; D is possibly TRBD1 (5 bases). The V and J ends lost 6 bases and 7 bases respectively, with 10 bases between them. CDR1 MNHNS and CDR2 SASEGT come from the germline V gene. The CDR3 sequence is 12 residues long. The CDR3 here is CASRGVEQPQHF. The CDR3 bases are TGTGCCAGCAGAGGGGTAGAACAGCCCCAGCATTTT.

The chain has TRBV9 and TRBJ2-7, with unresolved D. V dropped 4 bases and J dropped 3 bases, with 14 bases sitting between them. CDR3 length: 14 residues. The germline V gene has CDR1 SGDLS and CDR2 YYNGEE. The CDR3, as DNA: TGTGCCAGCAGCCTTGACCCGTCCAGCTACGAGCAGTACTTC. Translating it yields CASSLDPSSYEQYF.

The CDR3 loop reads CASRPASAAEYYEQYF. The DNA of the CDR3 is TGTGCCAGCAGGCCCGCCTCGGCGGCCGAGTACTACGAGCAGTACTTC. The genes are TRBV28 and TRBJ2-7; unclear D gene. CDR3 size: 16 residues. Trimming stripped 6 bases from V and 3 bases from J, with 21 bases between. The germline gives CDR1 MDHEN, CDR2 SYDVKM.